This TCR beta chain was documented in a study of blood T cell repertoires in COVID-19. Study details: Sites across the United States, Italy and Spain contributed samples from acute and convalescent COVID-19. T cells, B-cell-depleted T cells, or PBMCs provided the cDNA or gDNA that served as material.

The V end lost 3 bases, the J end lost 3 bases, and 14 bases lay between the germline ends. Germline V gene lookup returns CDR1 LNHDA and CDR2 SQIVND (reference sequence). The CDR3 totals 15 residues. Methods used by the authors: Amplification of reference gene primers was used by the study to estimate nucleated cell counts. This table comes from immunoSEQ multiplex PCR, and its TCRdb copy is limited to in-frame clones, with some not included. The DNA was the basis for D and trimming; V, J and clone size are from that table. Of around 140,000 clones in the sample, about 87% were seen once. The sequencing sample was made of peripheral blood. This sequence joins TRBV19 and TRBJ1-1; possibly TRBD1 for D (5 bases). This clonotype originated in a man of 80 years or more with acute or convalescent COVID-19. The CDR3 loop is CASSMGGVVDTEAFF. The CDR3 DNA reads TGTGCCAGTAGTATGGGGGGGGTGGTCGACACTGAAGCTTTCTTT.